A selection of T cell receptor beta chains follows, all from one sample in a study of T-cell reconstitution after alpha-beta-depleted transplantation in children. TCRdb re-called the PCR reads through MiXCR, storing one row per CDR3 protein. This table holds roughly 400,000 distinct CDR3 sequences, roughly 22% found once. Material: PBMCs from the stem cell graft donor, obtained from the stem cell graft. The receptors derive from a human donor who donated a stem cell graft to a child with acute myeloid leukemia. CDR3s include the opening cysteine and the closing phenylalanine or tryptophan. D genes are given only for firm matches. Clone size is stated in some rows and not others, as once, few, many or a class when expanded.

D gene: NA; V gene: TRBV29-1; J gene: TRBJ2-2; clone size: many; CDR3 DNA: TGCAGCGTTGAAGGGCGGGACAGTGAGACCGGGGAGCTGTTTTTT; CDR3 protein: CSVEGRDSETGELFF
D gene: NA; V gene: TRBV20-1; J gene: TRBJ2-6; clone size: NA; CDR3 DNA: TGCAGTGCTAGAGATAGCGCCTCTGGGGCCAACGTCCTGACTTTC; CDR3 protein: CSARDSASGANVLTF
D gene: TRBD2; V gene: TRBV5-5; J gene: TRBJ2-1; clone size: few; CDR3 DNA: TGTGCCAGCAGCCCAACACTAGCGGGAGTCAACAATGAGCAGTTCTTC; CDR3 protein: CASSPTLAGVNNEQFF
D gene: TRBD2; V gene: TRBV28; J gene: TRBJ2-3; clone size: few; CDR3 DNA: TGTGCCAGCAGTTTCGGCGCTAGCGGGAGGGCAGATACGCAGTATTTT; CDR3 protein: CASSFGASGRADTQYF
D gene: NA; V gene: TRBV25-1; J gene: TRBJ2-3; clone size: NA; CDR3 DNA: TGTGCCAGCAGTGAATCCGGGGACTCTAGCACAGATACGCAGTATTTT; CDR3 protein: CASSESGDSSTDTQYF
D gene: NA; V gene: TRBV4-3; J gene: TRBJ2-3; clone size: many; CDR3 DNA: TGCGCCAGCAGCCAAGATAATGGGCCCACAGATACGCAGTATTTT; CDR3 protein: CASSQDNGPTDTQYF
D gene: TRBD1; V gene: TRBV29-1; J gene: TRBJ2-1; clone size: NA; CDR3 DNA: TGCAGCGTTGTTTGGACAGGGGGGCTACTCAGTGAGCAGTTCTTC; CDR3 protein: CSVVWTGGLLSEQFF
D gene: NA; V gene: TRBV27; J gene: TRBJ2-2; clone size: NA; CDR3 DNA: TGTGCCAGCAGCAAGGATCCCACACCGGACACCGGGGAGCTGTTTTTT; CDR3 protein: CASSKDPTPDTGELFF
D gene: TRBD2; V gene: TRBV5-1; J gene: TRBJ2-1; clone size: few; CDR3 DNA: TGCGCCAGCAGCTGGGCTGGCGGGAGGAATGAGCAGTTCTTC; CDR3 protein: CASSWAGGRNEQFF
D gene: NA; V gene: TRBV12-3/TRBV12-4; J gene: TRBJ1-5; clone size: few; CDR3 DNA: TGTGCCAGTGCCGAAGGGAATCAGCCCCAGCATTTT; CDR3 protein: CASAEGNQPQHF
D gene: NA; V gene: TRBV7-6; J gene: TRBJ2-2; clone size: NA; CDR3 DNA: TGTGCCAGCAGCTCCTCCGGCAGGCAAGAGCTGTTTTTT; CDR3 protein: CASSSSGRQELFF
D gene: NA; V gene: TRBV20-1; J gene: TRBJ2-7; clone size: many; CDR3 DNA: TGCAGTGCTAGAGACGGGGGTTACTCCTACGAGCAGTACTTC; CDR3 protein: CSARDGGYSYEQYF
D gene: TRBD2; V gene: TRBV12-3/TRBV12-4; J gene: TRBJ2-3; clone size: NA; CDR3 DNA: TGTGCCAGCAGTTTATTTCGGCGGGAGAACTCAGATACGCAGTATTTT; CDR3 protein: CASSLFRRENSDTQYF
D gene: NA; V gene: TRBV21-1; J gene: TRBJ2-7; clone size: NA; CDR3 DNA: TGTGCCAGCAGCAAAGCGGAAGGCCACTACGAGCAGTACTTC; CDR3 protein: CASSKAEGHYEQYF
D gene: NA; V gene: TRBV29-1; J gene: TRBJ2-3; clone size: NA; CDR3 DNA: TGCAGCGTGACAAGGCCGGAACTCAGGGGATTAGACACAGATACGCAGTATTTT; CDR3 protein: CSVTRPELRGLDTDTQYF
D gene: NA; V gene: TRBV7-9; J gene: TRBJ1-4; clone size: few; CDR3 DNA: TGTGCCAGCAGCCCACCGCGTGAAAAACTGTTTTTT; CDR3 protein: CASSPPREKLFF
D gene: NA; V gene: TRBV6-5; J gene: TRBJ2-5; clone size: NA; CDR3 DNA: TGTGCCAGCAGTTACGAGGGTCTTCAAGAGACCCAGTACTTC; CDR3 protein: CASSYEGLQETQYF
D gene: NA; V gene: TRBV27; J gene: TRBJ1-1; clone size: NA; CDR3 DNA: TGTGCCAGCAACTCAGGGTGGAACACTGAAGCTTTCTTT; CDR3 protein: CASNSGWNTEAFF
D gene: NA; V gene: TRBV20-1; J gene: TRBJ2-7; clone size: many; CDR3 DNA: TGCAGTGCTGAGGAGGGGACTGTTGGTGGGAGTATCGAGGAGCAGTACTTC; CDR3 protein: CSAEEGTVGGSIEEQYF
D gene: NA; V gene: TRBV24-1; J gene: TRBJ2-1; clone size: NA; CDR3 DNA: TGTGCCACCAGTTCGGGGGATTTCAACAATGAGCAGTTCTTC; CDR3 protein: CATSSGDFNNEQFF
D gene: NA; V gene: TRBV6-6; J gene: TRBJ2-2; clone size: NA; CDR3 DNA: TGTGCCAGCAGGGAATCTACCGGGGAGCTGTTTTTT; CDR3 protein: CASRESTGELFF
D gene: NA; V gene: TRBV5-1; J gene: TRBJ2-1; clone size: NA; CDR3 DNA: TGCGCCAGCAGCCCCCCTGTGGGAGAAATCAGTGGGCAGTTCTTC; CDR3 protein: CASSPPVGEISGQFF
D gene: NA; V gene: TRBV28; J gene: TRBJ2-2; clone size: few; CDR3 DNA: TGTGCCAGCAGTTTCTCCTTGACCGGGGAGCTGTTTTTT; CDR3 protein: CASSFSLTGELFF
D gene: NA; V gene: TRBV12-3/TRBV12-4; J gene: TRBJ2-6; clone size: few; CDR3 DNA: TGTGCCAGCACTCAGACTGCTACTGGGGCCAACGTCCTGACTTTC; CDR3 protein: CASTQTATGANVLTF
D gene: NA; V gene: TRBV3-1; J gene: TRBJ2-5; clone size: NA; CDR3 DNA: TGTGCCAGCAGCCACTTGGGACTGTACCAAGAGACCCAGTACTTC; CDR3 protein: CASSHLGLYQETQYF
D gene: TRBD1; V gene: TRBV29-1; J gene: TRBJ2-7; clone size: few; CDR3 DNA: TGCAGCGTTGAAGTCGCAGGGGGCTCCTACGAGCAGTACTTC; CDR3 protein: CSVEVAGGSYEQYF
D gene: NA; V gene: TRBV20-1; J gene: TRBJ2-1; clone size: NA; CDR3 DNA: TGCAGTGCTAGACAACAACTCCTAGACAATGAGCAGTTCTTC; CDR3 protein: CSARQQLLDNEQFF
D gene: NA; V gene: TRBV20-1; J gene: TRBJ1-4; clone size: few; CDR3 DNA: TGCAGTGCCTTAGCAAGAACTAATGAAAAACTGTTTTTT; CDR3 protein: CSALARTNEKLFF
D gene: NA; V gene: TRBV24-1; J gene: TRBJ2-1; clone size: NA; CDR3 DNA: TGTGCCACCAGTGAATCAGGGGAGGATGAGCAGTTCTTC; CDR3 protein: CATSESGEDEQFF
D gene: NA; V gene: TRBV12-3/TRBV12-4; J gene: TRBJ2-3; clone size: few; CDR3 DNA: TGTGCCAGCAGTTTGGGCATCGGCACAGATACGCAGTATTTT; CDR3 protein: CASSLGIGTDTQYF
D gene: TRBD2; V gene: TRBV2; J gene: TRBJ2-7; clone size: many; CDR3 DNA: TGTGCCAGCAGAACTAGCGGAAATTACGAGCAGTACTTC; CDR3 protein: CASRTSGNYEQYF
D gene: TRBD1; V gene: TRBV12-3/TRBV12-4; J gene: TRBJ2-7; clone size: NA; CDR3 DNA: TGTGCCAGCAGTACGGCGGACAGGTTCCACGAGCAGTACTTC; CDR3 protein: CASSTADRFHEQYF
D gene: TRBD2; V gene: TRBV20-1; J gene: TRBJ2-3; clone size: NA; CDR3 DNA: TGCAGTGCTAGTGACCTAGCGGGAGGCACAGATACGCAGTATTTT; CDR3 protein: CSASDLAGGTDTQYF
D gene: NA; V gene: TRBV20-1; J gene: TRBJ1-1; clone size: NA; CDR3 DNA: TGCAGTGCTAGTAAAGACGGGTGGGGTTTGAACACTGAAGCTTTCTTT; CDR3 protein: CSASKDGWGLNTEAFF
D gene: NA; V gene: TRBV20-1; J gene: TRBJ2-3; clone size: few; CDR3 DNA: TGCAGTGCTCACGTACCGGGACTCCTCACAGATACGCAGTATTTT; CDR3 protein: CSAHVPGLLTDTQYF
D gene: NA; V gene: TRBV7-2; J gene: TRBJ2-5; clone size: few; CDR3 DNA: TGTGCCAGCAGCTTAGGGGCAGAACAAGAGACCCAGTACTTC; CDR3 protein: CASSLGAEQETQYF
D gene: TRBD2; V gene: TRBV6-1; J gene: TRBJ2-1; clone size: many; CDR3 DNA: TGTGCCAGCTTAGGGCTAGCGGGAGTCGGTGAGCAGTTCTTC; CDR3 protein: CASLGLAGVGEQFF
D gene: TRBD1; V gene: TRBV20-1; J gene: TRBJ1-6; clone size: few; CDR3 DNA: TGCAGTGCTCGACAGGGGGGGACAGATCCTAATTCACCCCTCCACTTT; CDR3 protein: CSARQGGTDPNSPLHF
D gene: TRBD1; V gene: TRBV20-1; J gene: TRBJ1-1; clone size: few; CDR3 DNA: TGCAGTGCTAGAGCCCGGGTAGGGACAGGGGTAGAAGCTTTCTTT; CDR3 protein: CSARARVGTGVEAFF
D gene: NA; V gene: TRBV12-3/TRBV12-4; J gene: TRBJ2-3; clone size: few; CDR3 DNA: TGTGCCAGCAGTTTTCTGTTGAGGCCACGAGACACAGATACGCAGTATTTT; CDR3 protein: CASSFLLRPRDTDTQYF
D gene: NA; V gene: TRBV4-1; J gene: TRBJ2-1; clone size: NA; CDR3 DNA: TGCGCCAGCAGTGGGACGGACTACAATGAGCAGTTCTTC; CDR3 protein: CASSGTDYNEQFF